The 10 T cell receptor beta chains presented below share a single source sample, sequenced in a study of early T cells in non-severe SARS-CoV-2 infection. A single record per CDR3 protein comes from TCRdb applying MiXCR to the 5' RACE reads. The sample consists of tens of thousands of distinct CDR3 sequences, roughly 10% of them appearing once. The sequenced sample was whole blood. Receptors originate from an adult who was a healthcare worker with PCR-confirmed SARS-CoV-2 infection or an uninfected control (not recorded which).

The chain couples TRBV20-1 to TRBJ2-1; TRBD2 agrees at 13 bases. This CDR3 comprises 15 residues. Germline trimming cut 6 bases from V and 8 bases from J; bases unmatched to any gene: 10. Germline-derived CDR1 and CDR2 are DFQATT and SNEGSKA (reference sequence). The CDR3 sequence: CSAPGLAGDTHEQFF. In nucleotides, the CDR3 is TGCAGTGCCCCTGGACTAGCGGGAGATACGCATGAGCAGTTCTTC.

In this sample, this clonotype is medium-sized (0.01 to 0.1%). This chain joins TRBV11-1 and TRBJ2-3, with a weak D call TRBD2 (5 bases). V was pared by 2 bases and J by 1 base, with 10 bases between. Germline V gene lookup returns CDR1 SGHAT and CDR2 FQDESV (reference sequence). This CDR3 contains 15 residues. CDR3 protein: CASSLQRGRTDTQYF. The CDR3 bases are TGTGCCAGCAGCTTACAACGGGGTCGCACAGATACGCAGTATTTT.

This rearrangement joins TRBV6-2 or TRBV6-3 to TRBJ2-5; D might be TRBD1 or TRBD2, each matching 5 bases. V was pared by 6 bases and J by 2 bases, with 13 bases between. The CDR3 has 14 residues. Looked up from germline, CDR1 is MNHEY and CDR2 is SVGEGT. The CDR3, as DNA: TGTGCCAGCAGCACTGGGACGATGCAAGAGACCCAGTACTTC. Translating gives CASSTGTMQETQYF.

This clonotype was seen a handful of times. J is TRBJ2-1 and V is TRBV28; D is undetermined. This CDR3 has 13 residues. The germline V gene encodes CDR1 MDHEN and CDR2 SYDVKM. V dropped 5 bases and J dropped 7 bases, with 12 bases sitting between them. The CDR3 protein is CASSLGQLNEQFF. The CDR3 coding sequence is TGTGCCAGCAGTCTAGGGCAGCTGAATGAGCAGTTCTTC.

This chain's CDR3 is CAISELGTDTQYF. The DNA for the CDR3 is TGTGCCATCAGTGAGCTAGGGACAGATACGCAGTATTTT. V is TRBV10-3 and J is TRBJ2-3; D is unclear. Germline V gene data show CDR1 as ENHRY and CDR2 as SYGVKD. The CDR3 length is 13 residues. Trimming removed 2 bases at V and 3 bases at J, with 6 bases between.

The chain has TRBV7-2 and TRBJ1-1; D is unclear. This CDR3 is 15 amino acids long. The V gene lost 3 bases and the J gene lost 0 bases, with 11 bases spanning the gap. The germline CDR1 and CDR2 sequences are SGHTA and FQGNSA. CDR3 sequence (DNA): TGTGCCAGCAGCTTTAGCCGTACAATGAACACTGAAGCTTTCTTT. Translation: CASSFSRTMNTEAFF.

This clonotype was recorded a few times. The chain has TRBV7-9 and TRBJ2-3; tentatively, D is TRBD2 (6 bases). There are 16 residues in the CDR3. The germline V gene has CDR1 SEHNR and CDR2 FQNEAQ (reference sequence). V shed 5 bases and J shed 1 base, with 16 bases lying between them. The CDR3 coding sequence is TGTGCCAGCAGCACCCCGGTCCGACTAGGCACAGATACGCAGTATTTT. This sequence encodes CASSTPVRLGTDTQYF.

Only a few counts were recorded for this clonotype. V gene TRBV4-1 combines with J gene TRBJ1-4, with D possibly TRBD1 on 6 matching bases. The CDR3 spans 15 residues. The V gene's germline CDR1 is MGHRA and CDR2 YSYEKL. Trimming shortened V by 0 bases and J by 8 bases, and 13 bases separated the two germline ends. The CDR3 is CASSQDRGSDEKLFF. The CDR3 DNA follows: TGCGCCAGCAGCCAAGACAGGGGAAGTGACGAAAAACTGTTTTTT.

This clonotype was detected only a few times. The CDR3 sequence: CASSLGRGGKYDNEQFF. CDR3 sequence (DNA): TGTGCCAGCAGCTTAGGCCGCGGAGGGAAGTACGACAATGAGCAGTTCTTC. The chain employs TRBV13 and TRBJ2-1; possible D gene TRBD2, 6 bases. CDR3 length: 17 amino acids. The germline gives CDR1 PRHDT, CDR2 FYEKMQ (reference sequence). Between the trimmed V and J ends, which lost 0 bases and 5 bases, there was a span of 17 bases.

V and J are TRBV4-3 and TRBJ2-1, with unresolved D. Per the germline V gene, CDR1 is LGHNA and CDR2 is YSLEER. The CDR3 has 13 amino acids. V was shortened by 0 bases and J by 6 bases, with 6 bases between the two germline ends. The CDR3 is CASSQDRSNEQFF. The CDR3 bases are TGCGCCAGCAGCCAAGATCGGAGCAATGAGCAGTTCTTC.